The clone carrying this TCR beta chain came up many times. What it binds is unknown. A patient was excluded if there was uncontrolled infection, other autoimmune disease, pregnancy or lactation. The PBMCs studied were ones that came from about 10 ml fresh peripheral blood. RNA transcripts served as the template for amplifying TCR beta CDR3 regions. A first-round RT-PCR of the TCR CDR3 used the HTBI primer set. TCRdb ran MiXCR on the multiplex PCR reads and lists one entry per CDR3 protein. This sample has hundreds of thousands of distinct CDR3 sequences, with 15% to 20% found just once. These data originate in a study of T cells in Graves' hyperthyroidism and ophthalmopathy. The study's findings and limits: Most expanded thyroid clonotypes above 0.001 recurred in blood. With a median lead of roughly 6.2 months before onset, the model predicted ophthalmopathy.

The CDR3 runs to 11 residues. The ends were cut back, 4 bases at V and 5 bases at J, with 3 bases in the middle. Germline values: CDR1 SGHKS, CDR2 YYEKEE (reference sequence). The receptor's source is a woman in her 30s with Graves' hyperthyroidism. What was sequenced was blood. The chain employs TRBV5-5 and TRBJ2-2; D unclear. DNA for the CDR3: TGTGCCAGCAGCGCAACCGGGGAGCTGTTTTTT. Translating gives CASSATGELFF.